The present entry profiles one T cell receptor beta chain with its context. This specimen comes from a study of T-cell memory formation after mild COVID-19. TCRdb ran MiXCR on the 5' RACE reads and lists one entry per CDR3 protein. The data hold over 150,000 distinct CDR3 sequences, with approximately 18% observed a single time. The CDR3 is made up of 14 amino acids. Trimming pared 7 bases from V and 1 base from J, leaving 13 bases between. CDR1 is MNHEY and CDR2 is SVGAGI in the germline V gene. The sequenced sample was PBMCs or a T cell subset sorted from them (not recorded which). The chain recombines TRBV6-5 with TRBJ1-1; weak D call: TRBD1 (5 bases). This TCR came from a man aged 18-30 years who had mild COVID-19 (a few samples of this study predate the infection). Cell type and time point are not known. This CDR3 reads CASNTGGSNTEAFF. CDR3 coding DNA: TGTGCCAGCAACACCGGGGGGTCGAACACTGAAGCTTTCTTT.